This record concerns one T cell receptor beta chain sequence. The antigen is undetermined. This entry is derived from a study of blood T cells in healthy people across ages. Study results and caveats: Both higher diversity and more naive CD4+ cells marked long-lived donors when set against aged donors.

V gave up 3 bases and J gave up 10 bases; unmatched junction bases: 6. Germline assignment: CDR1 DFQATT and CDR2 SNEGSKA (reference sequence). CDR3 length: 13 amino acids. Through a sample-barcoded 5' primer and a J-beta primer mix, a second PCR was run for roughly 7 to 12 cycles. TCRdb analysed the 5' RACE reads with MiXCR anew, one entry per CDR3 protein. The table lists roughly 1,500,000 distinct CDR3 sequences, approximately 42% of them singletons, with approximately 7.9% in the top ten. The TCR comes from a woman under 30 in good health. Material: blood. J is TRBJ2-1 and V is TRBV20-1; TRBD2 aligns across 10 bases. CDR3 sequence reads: CSASRASGGEQFF. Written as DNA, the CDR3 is TGCAGTGCTAGCCGTGCTAGCGGGGGCGAGCAGTTCTTC.